Listed below are T cell receptor beta chains from one sample, sequenced in a study of blood T cell repertoires in COVID-19. TCRdb's copy holds only in-frame clones and misses some; the assay was immunoSEQ multiplex PCR. The profile shows 200,000 to 300,000 clones, approximately 83% of them singletons. Input material: PBMCs or T cells enriched from blood (not recorded which). The receptors were sampled from a woman aged 40 to 50 who had been exposed to COVID-19. Both conserved end residues are part of each CDR3. A D gene is named only where the DNA matches it firmly. The size field is filled for only some rows; it gives once, few, many or a size class.

clone_size j_call v_call d_call cdr3_aa cdr3_nt
. TRBJ1-3 TRBV19 . CASTTSSRSSGNTIYF TGTGCCAGTACCACCTCTTCGAGGAGCTCTGGAAACACCATATATTTT
. TRBJ1-5 TRBV30 TRBD1 CAWSVQGDRPQHF TGTGCCTGGAGTGTACAGGGGGATCGGCCCCAGCATTTT
. TRBJ2-2 TRBV9 TRBD1 CASSVNRDREFTGELFF TGTGCCAGCAGCGTTAACCGGGACAGGGAATTCACCGGGGAGCTGTTTTTT
. TRBJ1-2 TRBV2 TRBD1 CASSEALGQGASSYGYTF TGTGCCAGCAGTGAAGCGCTGGGACAGGGGGCATCCTCCTATGGCTACACCTTC
. TRBJ1-3 TRBV28 . CASSFSGNTIYF TGTGCCAGCAGTTTTAGTGGAAACACCATATATTTT
. TRBJ1-2 TRBV7-2 TRBD1 CASSGTGWDGYTF TGTGCCAGCAGCGGGACAGGCTGGGATGGCTACACCTTC
. TRBJ2-5 TRBV11-2 . CASRRGGGGHQETQYF TGTGCCAGCAGGCGTGGTGGCGGGGGCCACCAAGAGACCCAGTACTTC
once TRBJ1-1 TRBV5-1 . CASSLGRGGVNTEAFF TGCGCCAGCAGCTTGGGGCGGGGTGGCGTGAACACTGAAGCTTTCTTT
once TRBJ1-2 TRBV28 TRBD1 CASSLGTGSQSRGYTF TGTGCCAGCAGTTTGGGGACAGGCAGCCAGAGTCGGGGCTACACCTTC
. TRBJ2-7 TRBV20-1 . CSASGGPRAYEQYF TGCAGTGCTAGTGGGGGGCCGAGGGCCTACGAGCAGTACTTC
. TRBJ2-3 TRBV6-4 . CASGGVPDTQYF TGTGCCAGTGGCGGAGTCCCAGATACGCAGTATTTT
. TRBJ1-2 TRBV5-8 TRBD1 CASSWDRGRGGYTF TGTGCCAGCAGCTGGGACAGGGGAAGGGGCGGCTACACCTTC
. TRBJ1-2 TRBV12-5 TRBD1 CASGLTAGGAYGYTF TGTGCTAGTGGTTTGACAGCAGGGGGCGCCTATGGCTACACCTTC
. TRBJ1-2 TRBV5-1 . CASNKGDTNYGYTF TGCGCCAGTAACAAGGGAGACACTAACTATGGCTACACCTTC
. TRBJ2-7 TRBV28 TRBD1 CASSPDRGFGYEQYF TGTGCCAGCAGCCCTGACAGGGGGTTTGGCTACGAGCAGTACTTC
few TRBJ1-2 TRBV30 . CAWSVGGGYTF TGTGCCTGGAGTGTAGGCGGCGGCTACACCTTC
. TRBJ2-5 TRBV6-2/TRBV6-3 . CASSLIAVQETQYF TGTGCCAGCAGTCTAATAGCGGTCCAAGAGACCCAGTACTTC
. TRBJ1-2 TRBV27 . CASSPDRRNYGYTF TGTGCCAGCAGTCCGGACAGAAGGAACTATGGCTACACCTTC
. TRBJ1-5 TRBV6-5 . CASSLEGVSQPQHF TGTGCCAGCAGCCTCGAGGGTGTTTCTCAGCCCCAGCATTTT
few TRBJ2-7 TRBV5-1 . CASSLGEVSSYEQYF TGCGCCAGCAGCCTCGGTGAGGTAAGCTCCTACGAGCAGTACTTC
. TRBJ2-7 TRBV7-6 . CASSQRTEQYF TGTGCCAGCAGCCAGAGGACAGAACAGTACTTC
. TRBJ1-2 TRBV4-2 . CASSHRGNYGYTF TGTGCCAGCAGCCACAGGGGTAACTATGGCTACACCTTC
. TRBJ1-2 TRBV29-1 . CSAAGHVNYGYTF TGCAGCGCCGCGGGGCACGTCAACTATGGCTACACCTTC
. TRBJ2-5 TRBV4-1 TRBD2 CASSQEFAGGFLQETQYF TGCGCCAGCAGCCAAGAGTTTGCGGGGGGATTCCTCCAAGAGACCCAGTACTTC
. TRBJ2-3 TRBV6-2/TRBV6-3 . CASSYASSSRDTQYF TGTGCCAGCAGTTACGCCAGTTCATCCAGGGATACGCAGTATTTT
. TRBJ2-7 TRBV5-1 TRBD1 CASRGTGSYEQYF TGCGCCAGCAGAGGGACAGGGTCCTACGAGCAGTACTTC
. TRBJ2-5 TRBV7-8 TRBD2 CASSLGVAGGKETQYF TGTGCCAGCAGCTTAGGGGTAGCGGGGGGTAAAGAGACCCAGTACTTC
. TRBJ1-5 TRBV3-1/TRBV3-2 . CASSQDEGQPQHF TGTGCCAGCAGCCAAGATGAGGGTCAGCCCCAGCATTTT
. TRBJ1-2 TRBV7-9 TRBD1 CASSFQGGIDYGYTF TGTGCCAGCAGCTTTCAGGGGGGAATTGACTATGGCTACACCTTC
. TRBJ2-6 TRBV7-9 . CASSLGFSVPGANVLTF TGTGCCAGCAGCTTAGGGTTCTCGGTCCCTGGGGCCAACGTCCTGACTTTC
once TRBJ2-7 TRBV10-1 . CASSCFSYEQYF TGCGCCAGCTCTTGTTTTTCCTACGAGCAGTACTTC
. TRBJ1-6 TRBV4-2 TRBD1 CASSQVGGRGSSPLHF TGTGCCAGCAGCCAAGTCGGCGGCAGGGGGTCTTCACCCCTCCACTTT
. TRBJ1-5 TRBV27 TRBD1 CASRKQGGPYSNQPQHF TGTGCCAGCCGAAAACAGGGGGGCCCTTATAGCAATCAGCCCCAGCATTTT
. TRBJ1-6 TRBV11-2 . CASTVGGSSPLHF TGTGCCAGCACTGTGGGGGGGAGTTCACCCCTCCACTTT
. TRBJ1-2 TRBV2 . CASSDRAANYGYTF TGTGCCAGCAGTGACAGGGCGGCTAACTATGGCTACACCTTC
. TRBJ2-7 TRBV6-5 . CATLPGGGGGYEQYF TGTGCCACACTACCAGGGGGCGGGGGAGGCTACGAGCAGTACTTC
. TRBJ2-3 TRBV5-1 . CASSLGGTGYTDTQYF TGCGCCAGCAGCTTGGGCGGTACGGGTTACACAGATACGCAGTATTTT
. TRBJ2-1 TRBV5-1 TRBD2 CASRSLRLADNEQFF TGCGCCAGCAGATCTCTTCGACTAGCTGACAATGAGCAGTTCTTC
. TRBJ1-5 TRBV5-6 . CASSFTSAGDSNQPQHF TGTGCCAGCAGCTTCACATCAGCAGGGGATAGCAATCAGCCCCAGCATTTT
. TRBJ1-2 TRBV3-1/TRBV3-2 . CASSHGDYGYTF TGTGCCAGCAGCCACGGAGACTATGGCTACACCTTC
. TRBJ2-2 TRBV10-2 TRBD2 CASSGPAGVINTNTGELFF TGCGCCAGCAGTGGCCCAGCGGGGGTGATTAATACGAACACCGGGGAGCTGTTTTTT
once TRBJ2-1 TRBV18 TRBD2 CASSPTSGGANEQFF TGTGCCAGCTCACCAACTAGCGGGGGGGCCAATGAGCAGTTCTTC
. TRBJ1-6 TRBV7-2 . CASSPGQGPNNSPLHF TGTGCCAGCAGTCCAGGCCAGGGGCCGAATAATTCACCCCTCCACTTT
. TRBJ1-1 TRBV9 TRBD1 CASSTRTGDTEAFF TGTGCCAGCAGCACGCGGACAGGGGATACTGAAGCTTTCTTT
. TRBJ2-1 TRBV2 TRBD1 CASTDGRTGGFSEQFF TGTGCCAGCACCGACGGGAGGACAGGGGGCTTCAGTGAGCAGTTCTTC
many TRBJ1-2 TRBV6-5 TRBD1 CASRPWTGPQGGYTF TGTGCCAGCAGACCCTGGACAGGGCCTCAGGGGGGCTACACCTTC
. TRBJ1-3 TRBV14 . CASSLNRRGFGNTIYF TGTGCCAGCAGCCTTAACCGGCGGGGTTTTGGAAACACCATATATTTT